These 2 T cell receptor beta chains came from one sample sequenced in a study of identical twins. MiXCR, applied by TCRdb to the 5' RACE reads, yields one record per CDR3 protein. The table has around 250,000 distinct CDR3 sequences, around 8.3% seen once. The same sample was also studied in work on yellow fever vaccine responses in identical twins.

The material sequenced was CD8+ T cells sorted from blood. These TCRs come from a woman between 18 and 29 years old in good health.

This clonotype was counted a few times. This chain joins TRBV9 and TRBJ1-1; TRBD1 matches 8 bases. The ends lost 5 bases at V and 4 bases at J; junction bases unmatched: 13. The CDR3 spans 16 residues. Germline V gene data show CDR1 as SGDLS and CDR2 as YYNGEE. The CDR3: CASSHGQGRVSTEAFF. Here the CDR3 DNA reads TGTGCCAGCAGTCACGGACAGGGACGGGTTAGCACTGAAGCTTTCTTT.

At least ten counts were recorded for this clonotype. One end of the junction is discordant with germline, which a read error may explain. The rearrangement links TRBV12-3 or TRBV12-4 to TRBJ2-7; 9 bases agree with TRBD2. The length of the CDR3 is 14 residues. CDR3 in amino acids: CASSIAGVWYEQYF. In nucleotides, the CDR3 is TGTGCCAGCAGTATAGCGGGAGTTTGGTACGAGCAGTACTTC.